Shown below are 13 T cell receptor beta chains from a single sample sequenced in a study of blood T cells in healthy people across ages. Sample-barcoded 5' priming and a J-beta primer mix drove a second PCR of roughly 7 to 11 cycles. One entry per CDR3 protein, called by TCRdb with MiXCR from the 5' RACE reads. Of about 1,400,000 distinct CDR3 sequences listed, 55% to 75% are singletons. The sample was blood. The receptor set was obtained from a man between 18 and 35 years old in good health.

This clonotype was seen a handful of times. The DNA of the CDR3 is TGTGCCATCAGTGAGTTCGGAGGGGGGAACTATGAGCAGTTCTTC. Encoded protein: CAISEFGGGNYEQFF. The chain uses TRBV10-3 and TRBJ2-1; TRBD1 or TRBD2 may be the D gene (6 bases each). Germline lookup yields CDR1 ENHRY and CDR2 SYGVKD. The length of the CDR3 is 15 residues. Trimming removed 1 base from V and 8 bases from J, with 15 bases in between.

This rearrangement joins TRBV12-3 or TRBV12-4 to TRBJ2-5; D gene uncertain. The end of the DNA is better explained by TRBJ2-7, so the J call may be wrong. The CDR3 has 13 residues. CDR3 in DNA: TGTGCCAGCAGTTTTCAAGGAATCGACGAGCAGTACTTC. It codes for CASSFQGIDEQYF.

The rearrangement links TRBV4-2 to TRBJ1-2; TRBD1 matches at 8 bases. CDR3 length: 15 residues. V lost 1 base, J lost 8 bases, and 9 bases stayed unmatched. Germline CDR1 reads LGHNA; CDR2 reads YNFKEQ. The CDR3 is CASSQGPDRAHGYTF. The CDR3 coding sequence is TGTGCCAGCAGCCAAGGTCCGGACAGGGCACACGGCTACACCTTC.

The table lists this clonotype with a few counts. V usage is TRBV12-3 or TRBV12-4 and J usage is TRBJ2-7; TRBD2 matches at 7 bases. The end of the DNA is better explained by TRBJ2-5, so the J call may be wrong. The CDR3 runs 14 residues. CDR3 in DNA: TGTGCCAGCACCATTAGTGGGAGGGATAAGACCCAGTACTTC. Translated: CASTISGRDKTQYF.

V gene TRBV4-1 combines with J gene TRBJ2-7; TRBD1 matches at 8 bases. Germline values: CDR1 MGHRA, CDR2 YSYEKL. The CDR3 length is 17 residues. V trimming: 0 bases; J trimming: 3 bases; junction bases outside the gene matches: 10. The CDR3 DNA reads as TGCGCCAGCAGCCAAGATCTGATTGACAGGGGATACTACGAGCAGTACTTC. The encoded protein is CASSQDLIDRGYYEQYF.

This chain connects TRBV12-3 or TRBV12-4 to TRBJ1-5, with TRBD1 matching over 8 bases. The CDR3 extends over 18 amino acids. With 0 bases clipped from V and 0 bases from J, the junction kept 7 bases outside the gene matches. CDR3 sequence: CASSLAQGGVNSNQPQHF. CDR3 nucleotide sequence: TGTGCCAGCAGTTTAGCACAGGGGGGTGTAAATAGCAATCAGCCCCAGCATTTT.

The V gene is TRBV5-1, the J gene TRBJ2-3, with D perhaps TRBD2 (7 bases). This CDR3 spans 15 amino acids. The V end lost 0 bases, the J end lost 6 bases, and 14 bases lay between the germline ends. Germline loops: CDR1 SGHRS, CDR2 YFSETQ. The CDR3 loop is CASSLAPGGPDTQYF. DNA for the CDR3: TGCGCCAGCAGCTTGGCGCCGGGGGGCCCGGATACGCAGTATTTT.

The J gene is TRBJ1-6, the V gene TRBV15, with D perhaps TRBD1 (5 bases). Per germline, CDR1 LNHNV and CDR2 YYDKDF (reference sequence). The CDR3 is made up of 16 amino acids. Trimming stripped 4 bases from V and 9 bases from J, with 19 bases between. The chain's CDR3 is CATSTGDREVGSPLHF. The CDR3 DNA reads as TGTGCCACCAGCACCGGGGACCGCGAGGTTGGTTCACCCCTCCACTTT.

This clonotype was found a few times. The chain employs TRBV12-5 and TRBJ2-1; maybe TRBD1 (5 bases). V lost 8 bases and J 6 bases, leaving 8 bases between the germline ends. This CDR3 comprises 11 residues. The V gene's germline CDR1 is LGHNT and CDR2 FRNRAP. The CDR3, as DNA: TGTGCTAGTCAGGGCGGCAATGAGCAGTTCTTC. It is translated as CASQGGNEQFF.

DNA for the CDR3: TGTGCCAGCAGCTTCGCAGGACAGAACGAAGCTTTCTTT. The encoded protein is CASSFAGQNEAFF. The chain uses TRBV7-6 and TRBJ1-1, with D perhaps matching TRBD1 (6 bases). Germline CDR1 is SGHVS and CDR2 is FNYEAQ. The germline V and J ends were trimmed by 3 bases and 8 bases, with 13 bases remaining between them. The CDR3 is 13 residues long.

CDR3 protein: CASSPEQSSYNEQFF. CDR3 DNA sequence: TGTGCCAGCTCACCAGAACAGAGCTCCTACAATGAGCAGTTCTTC. This sequence joins TRBV18 and TRBJ2-1; D remains unclear. The CDR3 consists of 15 residues. CDR1 KGHSH and CDR2 LQKENI come from the germline V gene. V was pared by 2 bases and J by 0 bases, with 8 bases between.

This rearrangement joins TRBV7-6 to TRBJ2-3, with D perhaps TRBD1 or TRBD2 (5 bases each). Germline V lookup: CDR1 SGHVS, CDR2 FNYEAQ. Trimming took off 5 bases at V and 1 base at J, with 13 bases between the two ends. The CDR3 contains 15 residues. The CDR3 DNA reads TGTGCCAGCAGCACGGACGGGGCAGGCACAGATACGCAGTATTTT. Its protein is CASSTDGAGTDTQYF.

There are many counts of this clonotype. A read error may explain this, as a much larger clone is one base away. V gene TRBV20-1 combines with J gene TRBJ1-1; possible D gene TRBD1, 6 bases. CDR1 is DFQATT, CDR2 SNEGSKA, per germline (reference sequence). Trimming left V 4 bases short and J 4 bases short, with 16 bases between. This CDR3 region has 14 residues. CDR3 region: CSAKTVQGITEAFF. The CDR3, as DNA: TGCAGTGCTAAAACCGTACAGGGAATCACTGAAGCTTTCTTT.